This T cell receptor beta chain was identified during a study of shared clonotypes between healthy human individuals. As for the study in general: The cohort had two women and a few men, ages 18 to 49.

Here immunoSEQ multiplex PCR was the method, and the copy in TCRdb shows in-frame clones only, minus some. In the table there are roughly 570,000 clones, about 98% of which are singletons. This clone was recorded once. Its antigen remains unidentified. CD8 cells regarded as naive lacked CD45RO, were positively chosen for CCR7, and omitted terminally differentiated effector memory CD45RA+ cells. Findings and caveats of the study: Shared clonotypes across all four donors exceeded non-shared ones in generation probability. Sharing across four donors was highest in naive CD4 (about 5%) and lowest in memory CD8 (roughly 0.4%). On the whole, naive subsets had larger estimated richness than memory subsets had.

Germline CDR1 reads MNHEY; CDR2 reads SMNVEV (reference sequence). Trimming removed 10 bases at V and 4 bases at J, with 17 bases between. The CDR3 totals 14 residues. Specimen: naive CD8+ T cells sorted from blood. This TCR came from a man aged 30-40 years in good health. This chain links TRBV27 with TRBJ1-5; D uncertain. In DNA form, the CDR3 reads TGTGCCACCGGCCCCGGGCCACGGAATCAGCCCCAGCATTTT. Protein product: CATGPGPRNQPQHF.